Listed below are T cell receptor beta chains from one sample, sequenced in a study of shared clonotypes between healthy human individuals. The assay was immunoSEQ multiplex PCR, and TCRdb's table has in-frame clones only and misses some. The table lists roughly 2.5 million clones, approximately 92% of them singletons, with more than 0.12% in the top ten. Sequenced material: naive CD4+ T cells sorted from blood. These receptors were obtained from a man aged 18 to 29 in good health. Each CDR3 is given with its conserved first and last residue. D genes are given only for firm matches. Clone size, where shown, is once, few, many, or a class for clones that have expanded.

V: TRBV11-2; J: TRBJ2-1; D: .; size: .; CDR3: CASSQVRAPNEQFF; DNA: TGTGCCAGCAGCCAAGTCAGAGCCCCCAATGAGCAGTTCTTC
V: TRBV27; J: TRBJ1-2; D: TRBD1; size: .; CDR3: CASSRWTGSNYGYTF; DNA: TGTGCCAGCAGTCGCTGGACAGGGTCTAACTATGGCTACACCTTC
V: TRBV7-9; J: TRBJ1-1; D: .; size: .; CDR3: CASSKQGMNTEAFF; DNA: TGTGCCAGCAGCAAACAAGGGATGAACACTGAAGCTTTCTTT
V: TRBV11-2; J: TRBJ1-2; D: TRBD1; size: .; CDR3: CASSLGGGGDYGYTF; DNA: TGTGCCAGCAGCTTAGGGGGAGGGGGCGACTATGGCTACACCTTC
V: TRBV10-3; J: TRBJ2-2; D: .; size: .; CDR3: CATSRGTGFGELFF; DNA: TGTGCCACCAGTCGGGGTACAGGGTTCGGGGAGCTGTTTTTT
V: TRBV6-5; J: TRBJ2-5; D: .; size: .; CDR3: CASSRTLQETQYF; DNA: TGTGCCAGCAGTAGGACACTTCAAGAGACCCAGTACTTC
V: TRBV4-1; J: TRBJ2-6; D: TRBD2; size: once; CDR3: CASSQEELAGVGANVLTF; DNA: TGCGCCAGCAGCCAAGAAGAACTAGCGGGAGTTGGGGCCAACGTCCTGACTTTC
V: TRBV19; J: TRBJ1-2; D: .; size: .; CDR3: CASSPPVGSNYGYTF; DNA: TGTGCCAGTAGTCCCCCCGTGGGCTCTAACTATGGCTACACCTTC
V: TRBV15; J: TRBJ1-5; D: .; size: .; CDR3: CATSRDQGAYQPQHF; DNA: TGTGCCACCAGCAGAGATCAGGGAGCCTATCAGCCCCAGCATTTT
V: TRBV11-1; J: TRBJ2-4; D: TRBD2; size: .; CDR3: CAAFPPDGGAKNIQYF; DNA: TGTGCCGCATTCCCCCCGGACGGGGGGGCCAAAAACATTCAGTACTTC
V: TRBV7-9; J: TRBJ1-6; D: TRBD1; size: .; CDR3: CASSLSGTGGDSPLHF; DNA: TGTGCCAGCAGCTTGTCCGGGACAGGAGGGGATTCACCCCTCCACTTT
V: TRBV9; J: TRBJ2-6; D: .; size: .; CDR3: CASSATGRGANVLTF; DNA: TGTGCCAGCAGCGCCACAGGGAGGGGGGCCAACGTCCTGACTTTC